This TCR beta chain was captured in a study of control samples from healthy donors and cancer patients. Trimming cost V 4 bases and J 11 bases, with 23 bases left between them. This CDR3 contains 15 residues. CDR1 and CDR2 (germline): MDHEN, SYDVKM. The assay was immunoSEQ multiplex PCR, and TCRdb's table has in-frame clones only and misses some. Altogether approximately 150,000 clones are present, approximately 92% being singletons, with the ten largest covering roughly 3.1%. The receptor was isolated from a man younger than 40 in good health. The sequencing input was blood. This chain connects TRBV28 to TRBJ1-1; no definite D call. CDR3 in amino acids: CASSSTPRTEQGAFF. CDR3 in DNA: TGTGCCAGCAGTTCCACCCCCCGGACCGAACAAGGGGCTTTCTTT.